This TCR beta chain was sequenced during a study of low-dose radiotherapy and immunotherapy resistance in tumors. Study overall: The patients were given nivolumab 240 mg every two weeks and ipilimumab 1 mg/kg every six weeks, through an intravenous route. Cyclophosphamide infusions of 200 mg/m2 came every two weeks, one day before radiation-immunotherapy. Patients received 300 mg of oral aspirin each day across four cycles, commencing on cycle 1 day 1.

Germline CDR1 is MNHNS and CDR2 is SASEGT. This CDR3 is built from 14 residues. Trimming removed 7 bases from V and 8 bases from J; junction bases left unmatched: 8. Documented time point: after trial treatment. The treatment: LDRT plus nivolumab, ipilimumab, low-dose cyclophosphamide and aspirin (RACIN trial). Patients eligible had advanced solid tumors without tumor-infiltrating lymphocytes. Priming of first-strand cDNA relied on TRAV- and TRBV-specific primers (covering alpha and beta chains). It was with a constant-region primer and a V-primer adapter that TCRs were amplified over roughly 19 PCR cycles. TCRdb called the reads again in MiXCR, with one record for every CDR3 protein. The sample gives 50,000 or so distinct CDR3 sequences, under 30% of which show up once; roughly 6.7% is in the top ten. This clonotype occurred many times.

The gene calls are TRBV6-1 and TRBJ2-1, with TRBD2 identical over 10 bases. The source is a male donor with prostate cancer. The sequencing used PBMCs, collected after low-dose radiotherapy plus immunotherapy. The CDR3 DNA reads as TGTGCCAGCAAGGTAGCGGGAGGTTTGGATGAGCAGTTCTTC. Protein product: CASKVAGGLDEQFF.